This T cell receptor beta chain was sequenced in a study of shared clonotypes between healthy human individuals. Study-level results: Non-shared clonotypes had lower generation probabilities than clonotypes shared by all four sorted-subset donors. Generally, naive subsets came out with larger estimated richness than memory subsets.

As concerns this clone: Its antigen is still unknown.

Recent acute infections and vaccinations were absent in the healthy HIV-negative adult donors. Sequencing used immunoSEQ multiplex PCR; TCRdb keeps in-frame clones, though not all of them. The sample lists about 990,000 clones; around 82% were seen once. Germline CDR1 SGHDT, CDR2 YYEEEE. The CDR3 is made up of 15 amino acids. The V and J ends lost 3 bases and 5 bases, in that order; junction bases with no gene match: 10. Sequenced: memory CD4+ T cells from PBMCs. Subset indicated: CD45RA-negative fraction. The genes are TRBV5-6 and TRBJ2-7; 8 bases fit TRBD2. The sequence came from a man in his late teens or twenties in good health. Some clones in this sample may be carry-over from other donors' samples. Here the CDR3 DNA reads TGTGCCAGCAGCTCCAGGCGGCTAGCGGGCCACGAGCAGTACTTC. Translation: CASSSRRLAGHEQYF.